One sample yielded the 22 T cell receptor beta chains listed below, sequenced in a study of blood T cell repertoires in COVID-19. Here immunoSEQ multiplex PCR was the method, and the copy in TCRdb shows in-frame clones only, minus some. This sample has approximately 200,000 clones, with 85% to 90% found just once. Sample: peripheral blood. The receptors were gathered from a woman aged 25-40 years with active or convalescent COVID-19.

The chain couples TRBV7-9 to TRBJ2-7; perhaps TRBD1 as D (5 bases). The CDR3 contains 12 residues. In germline, CDR1 is SEHNR, CDR2 FQNEAQ (reference sequence). V gave up 5 bases and J gave up 4 bases, with 9 bases separating them. The CDR3 nucleotides read TGTGCCAGCAGCCTACCAGGGTACGAGCAGTACTTC. Translation gives CASSLPGYEQYF.

V gene TRBV6-6 combines with J gene TRBJ2-1; unclear D gene. CDR3 length equals 13 residues. The V end was cut by 5 bases, the J end by 4 bases, with 9 bases between. The germline gives CDR1 MNHNY, CDR2 SVGAGI (reference sequence). The CDR3 is CASSAVRYNEQFF. The CDR3 nucleotides are TGTGCCAGCAGTGCTGTACGGTACAATGAGCAGTTCTTC.

The chain uses TRBV6-8 and TRBJ1-2; 7 bases align to TRBD1. The CDR3 has 13 amino acids. The trim removed 6 bases at V and 7 bases at J, leaving 8 bases unmatched. The germline V gene has CDR1 MNHGY and CDR2 SAAAGT. The CDR3 reads CASSPRTGSGYTF. The DNA of the CDR3 is TGTGCCAGCAGCCCCCGGACAGGCTCTGGCTACACCTTC.

This chain uses TRBV28 with TRBJ2-7; a weak D match, TRBD1 (6 bases). Germline V gene data show CDR1 as MDHEN and CDR2 as SYDVKM. Deletions cut 7 bases from V and 6 bases from J, with 16 bases between. The CDR3 runs 13 residues. DNA for the CDR3: TGTGCCAGCACCGAAGACAGGCCGGCCGAGCAGTACTTC. Residues: CASTEDRPAEQYF.

The genes are TRBV5-4 and TRBJ1-1, with a possible D match to TRBD1 (6 bases). The CDR3 is 16 residues long. In germline, CDR1 is SGHNT, CDR2 YYREEE (reference sequence). V was pared by 3 bases and J by 1 base, with 16 bases between. This CDR3 reads CASSSNAGTWNTEAFF. The CDR3 nucleotides are TGTGCCAGCAGCTCGAACGCCGGGACATGGAACACTGAAGCTTTCTTT.

The chain recombines TRBV2 with TRBJ2-7; 7 bases match TRBD1. V shed 7 bases, J shed 6 bases, and the junction held 12 bases outside the gene matches. CDR1 and CDR2 (germline): SNHLY, FYNNEI. The length of the CDR3 is 14 residues. CDR3 loop: CASTVQGTGREQYF. CDR3 nucleotides: TGTGCCAGCACCGTACAGGGGACCGGGCGCGAGCAGTACTTC.

V is TRBV20-1 and J is TRBJ2-1; D is unresolved. The ends were cut back, 3 bases at V and 9 bases at J, with 12 bases in the middle. CDR1 is DFQATT and CDR2 is SNEGSKA in the germline V gene (reference sequence). This CDR3 has 12 residues. The CDR3 nucleotides read TGCAGTGCTAGTTGGCTAGGTGCTGAGCAGTTCTTC. This translates into CSASWLGAEQFF.

This sequence joins TRBV10-3 and TRBJ1-6, with a weak D call TRBD1 (5 bases). CDR3 size: 15 residues. Per the germline V gene, CDR1 is ENHRY and CDR2 is SYGVKD. Trimming cost V 4 bases and J 12 bases, with 19 bases left between them. The CDR3 nucleotides read TGTGCCATCAGTGCAGCGGGGGAGAACCAGGGACCCCTCCACTTT. Translation gives CAISAAGENQGPLHF.

The chain couples TRBV7-8 to TRBJ1-2, with D unresolved. V was trimmed by 5 bases and J by 4 bases, leaving 20 bases between them. This CDR3 is built from 16 residues. Germline V gives CDR1 SGHVS, CDR2 FQNEAQ. The CDR3 sequence is CASSPPKSSPLYGYTF. DNA of the CDR3: TGTGCCAGCAGCCCCCCTAAATCGTCACCTCTCTATGGCTACACCTTC.

The rearrangement joins TRBV5-1 to TRBJ1-4, with 9 bases fitting TRBD1. The V and J ends lost 2 bases and 2 bases, in that order; junction bases with no gene match: 1. The CDR3 contains 15 residues. CDR1 is SGHRS and CDR2 is YFSETQ in the germline V gene. CDR3: CASSFGQGTNEKLFF. The CDR3 region has the DNA TGCGCCAGCAGCTTCGGACAGGGGACTAATGAAAAACTGTTTTTT. Variable domain in full (rest from reference TRBV5-1 and TRBJ1-4): KAGVTQTPRYLIKTRGQQVTLSCSPISGHRSVSWYQQTPGQGLQFLFEYFSETQRNKGNFPGRFSGRQFSNSRSEMNVSTLELGDSALYLCASSFGQGTNEKLFFGSGTQLSVL.

This sequence joins TRBV5-1 and TRBJ2-5, with 15 bases identical to TRBD2. The CDR3 spans 16 residues. Germline V gene data show CDR1 as SGHRS and CDR2 as YFSETQ. The J segment lost 4 bases and the V segment lost 3 bases, leaving 4 bases of the junction unmatched. The CDR3 sequence is CASSWTSGGVSETQYF. As DNA, the CDR3 is TGCGCCAGCAGCTGGACTAGCGGGGGGGTGTCAGAGACCCAGTACTTC.

The rearrangement links TRBV9 to TRBJ1-1; 7 nucleotides match TRBD1. V lost 3 bases, J lost 7 bases, and 9 bases stayed unmatched. This CDR3 has 14 amino acids. Germline V lookup: CDR1 SGDLS, CDR2 YYNGEE. The CDR3, as DNA: TGTGCCAGCAGCGCTCCAGACAGGGTCAATGAAGCTTTCTTT. Its protein product is CASSAPDRVNEAFF.

CDR3 sequence: CAGGAGSTGELFF. The CDR3 nucleotides are TGTGCCGGGGGGGCAGGGAGCACCGGGGAGCTGTTTTTT. The chain combines TRBV6-5 with TRBJ2-2, with TRBD2 as a possible D gene (7 bases). CDR1 and CDR2 (germline): MNHEY, SVGAGI. The V gene lost 11 bases and the J gene lost 4 bases, with 14 bases spanning the gap. The CDR3 is 13 amino acids.

This rearrangement joins TRBV28 to TRBJ1-5, with D unresolved. V dropped 4 bases and J dropped 7 bases, with 8 bases sitting between them. The CDR3 has 12 amino acids. Per germline, CDR1 MDHEN and CDR2 SYDVKM. CDR3 protein: CASSSGRQPQHF. CDR3 coding DNA: TGTGCCAGCAGTTCAGGCAGGCAGCCCCAGCATTTT.

The chain employs TRBV7-8 and TRBJ2-7, with TRBD1 matching over 9 bases. V was pared by 3 bases and J by 2 bases, with 8 bases of the junction left unmatched. Germline CDR1 reads SGHVS; CDR2 reads FQNEAQ. The CDR3 covers 16 residues. The CDR3 spells CASSLRGQGGTYEQYF. For the CDR3, the DNA is TGTGCCAGCAGCTTGAGGGGACAGGGAGGGACCTACGAGCAGTACTTC.

The chain is built from TRBV7-2 and TRBJ1-1; weak D call: TRBD1 (5 bases). The V gene lost 1 base and the J gene lost 3 bases, with 6 bases spanning the gap. Per the germline V gene, CDR1 is SGHTA and CDR2 is FQGNSA. This CDR3 has 13 residues. In DNA, the CDR3 is TGTGCCAGCAGCTTAGTCAGGGACACTGAAGCTTTCTTT. Its translation: CASSLVRDTEAFF. Supplemented by reference TRBV7-2 and TRBJ1-1, the full variable domain reads GAGVSQSPSNKVTEKGKDVELRCDPISGHTALYWYRQSLGQGLEFLIYFQGNSAPDKSGLPSDRFSAERTGGSVSTLTIQRTQQEDSAVYLCASSLVRDTEAFFGQGTRLTVV.

V gene TRBV28 combines with J gene TRBJ1-1; D gene uncertain. Between the trimmed V and J ends, which lost 3 bases and 0 bases, there was a span of 8 bases. Per germline, CDR1 MDHEN and CDR2 SYDVKM. CDR3 length equals 14 residues. The CDR3 coding sequence is TGTGCCAGCAGTTTCCGGGGAATGAACACTGAAGCTTTCTTT. Translating it yields CASSFRGMNTEAFF.

The CDR3 coding sequence is TGTGCCAGCAGCTTAGTTGGCCTCTATGGCTACACCTTC. This sequence encodes CASSLVGLYGYTF. This chain uses TRBV7-2 with TRBJ1-2; D not resolved. This CDR3 comprises 13 residues. Trimming removed 1 base from V and 4 bases from J, with 7 bases in between. In germline, CDR1 is SGHTA, CDR2 FQGNSA.

This chain uses TRBV19 with TRBJ2-2; 9 bases map to TRBD1. This CDR3 is built from 19 residues. CDR1 is LNHDA and CDR2 is SQIVND in the germline V gene (reference sequence). Trimming removed 3 bases from V and 9 bases from J; junction bases left unmatched: 20. CDR3: CASSIPVGGGTGKRWELFF. As DNA, the CDR3 is TGTGCCAGTAGTATCCCGGTTGGTGGCGGGACAGGGAAAAGGTGGGAGCTGTTTTTT.

V gene TRBV4-2 combines with J gene TRBJ1-6; TRBD1 aligns across 8 bases. Per germline, CDR1 LGHNA and CDR2 YNFKEQ. CDR3 length: 16 amino acids. V gave up 0 bases and J gave up 10 bases; unmatched junction bases: 8. In nucleotides, the CDR3 is TGTGCCAGCAGCCAAGATAGTGGGACAGGTTCCTCACCCCTCCACTTT. This codes for CASSQDSGTGSSPLHF.

This chain links TRBV6-6 with TRBJ1-1; maybe TRBD1 (5 bases). The CDR3 is 16 amino acids. V was shortened by 4 bases and J by 2 bases, with 17 bases between the two germline ends. CDR1 is MNHNY, CDR2 SVGAGI, per germline (reference sequence). The CDR3 DNA reads TGTGCCAGCAGTTCATTACCTCAGACAGTTAACACTGAAGCTTTCTTT. Protein sequence: CASSSLPQTVNTEAFF.

The chain employs TRBV7-9 and TRBJ2-7, with unresolved D. The V end lost 5 bases, the J end lost 4 bases, and 6 bases lay between the germline ends. Germline CDR1 is SEHNR and CDR2 is FQNEAQ (reference sequence). The CDR3 loop spans 11 amino acids. The CDR3 region is CASSVQYEQYF. CDR3 in DNA: TGTGCCAGCAGCGTACAATACGAGCAGTACTTC.